This is a list of T cell receptor beta chains from one sample in a study of cytomegalovirus exposure and HLA in healthy donors. This table comes from immunoSEQ multiplex PCR, and its TCRdb copy is limited to in-frame clones, with some not included. Seen here are about 71,000 clones, about 94% observed once, and the top ten hold more than 0.8%. The sequenced material came from PBMCs. Receptors originate from a young woman in good health and CMV-seronegative. The CDR3 runs from the conserved cysteine through the conserved F or W. D genes are given only for firm matches. Clone size is not always given. Where it is, it says once, few, many or a class for expanded clones.

V: TRBV19
size: once
J: TRBJ2-2
D: NA
CDR3: CASSSGLYLTGELFF
DNA: TGTGCCAGTAGTAGCGGGTTATATCTCACCGGGGAGCTGTTTTTT

V: TRBV11-3
size: NA
J: TRBJ2-1
D: TRBD1
CDR3: CASSLGTGSYNEQFF
DNA: TGTGCCAGCAGCTTGGGGACAGGCTCCTACAATGAGCAGTTCTTC

V: TRBV27
size: once
J: TRBJ1-5
D: NA
CDR3: CASSLRGGQQPQHF
DNA: TGTGCCAGCAGTTTAAGGGGGGGGCAGCAGCCCCAGCATTTT

V: TRBV19
size: NA
J: TRBJ2-1
D: NA
CDR3: CASSPWGAEYNEQFF
DNA: TGTGCCAGTAGTCCCTGGGGAGCGGAGTACAATGAGCAGTTCTTC

V: TRBV6-1
size: NA
J: TRBJ2-3
D: NA
CDR3: CASSPHSLTDTQYF
DNA: TGTGCCAGCAGTCCCCATTCGCTAACAGATACGCAGTATTTT

V: TRBV5-6
size: NA
J: TRBJ1-2
D: NA
CDR3: CASIIGTTRDGYTF
DNA: TGTGCCAGCATCATCGGGACTACTAGAGATGGCTACACCTTC

V: TRBV7-3
size: NA
J: TRBJ2-3
D: NA
CDR3: CASSATTVDTQYF
DNA: TGTGCCAGCAGCGCCACGACAGTAGATACGCAGTATTTT

V: TRBV11-1
size: NA
J: TRBJ2-1
D: NA
CDR3: CASSLAQDIPFNEQFF
DNA: TGTGCCAGCAGCTTAGCGCAGGACATCCCTTTCAATGAGCAGTTCTTC

V: TRBV7-8
size: once
J: TRBJ2-2
D: NA
CDR3: CASSLRFQGFTGELFF
DNA: TGTGCCAGCAGCTTAAGGTTTCAGGGTTTTACCGGGGAGCTGTTTTTT

V: TRBV7-6
size: NA
J: TRBJ1-3
D: TRBD1
CDR3: CASSLRTGGTDTIYF
DNA: TGTGCCAGCAGCCTAAGGACAGGGGGCACGGACACCATATATTTT

V: TRBV9
size: NA
J: TRBJ2-1
D: TRBD2
CDR3: CASSTSGGSYNEQFF
DNA: TGTGCCAGCAGCACTAGCGGGGGATCCTACAATGAGCAGTTCTTC

V: TRBV6-4
size: NA
J: TRBJ2-1
D: NA
CDR3: CASSTNLEGSNEQFF
DNA: TGTGCCAGCAGCACGAACCTAGAGGGTAGCAATGAGCAGTTCTTC

V: TRBV19
size: once
J: TRBJ1-1
D: NA
CDR3: CASSMWARGTEAFF
DNA: TGTGCCAGTAGTATGTGGGCGCGGGGCACTGAAGCTTTCTTT

V: TRBV19
size: NA
J: TRBJ1-2
D: NA
CDR3: CASSIRQGNYGYTF
DNA: TGTGCCAGTAGTATACGGCAGGGGAACTATGGCTACACCTTC

V: TRBV6-5
size: NA
J: TRBJ1-2
D: NA
CDR3: CASSSGALGGYTF
DNA: TGTGCCAGCAGTTCAGGGGCTCTTGGCGGCTACACCTTC

V: TRBV27
size: NA
J: TRBJ2-1
D: TRBD1
CDR3: CASSFEGQAYNEQFF
DNA: TGTGCCAGCAGTTTCGAGGGACAGGCGTACAATGAGCAGTTCTTC

V: TRBV6-5
size: once
J: TRBJ2-1
D: NA
CDR3: CASSYGRGLSEQFF
DNA: TGTGCCAGCAGTTACGGAAGGGGTTTGAGTGAGCAGTTCTTC

V: TRBV7-9
size: NA
J: TRBJ1-2
D: TRBD1
CDR3: CASSSGQGVYGYTF
DNA: TGTGCCAGCAGTTCAGGACAGGGGGTCTATGGCTACACCTTC